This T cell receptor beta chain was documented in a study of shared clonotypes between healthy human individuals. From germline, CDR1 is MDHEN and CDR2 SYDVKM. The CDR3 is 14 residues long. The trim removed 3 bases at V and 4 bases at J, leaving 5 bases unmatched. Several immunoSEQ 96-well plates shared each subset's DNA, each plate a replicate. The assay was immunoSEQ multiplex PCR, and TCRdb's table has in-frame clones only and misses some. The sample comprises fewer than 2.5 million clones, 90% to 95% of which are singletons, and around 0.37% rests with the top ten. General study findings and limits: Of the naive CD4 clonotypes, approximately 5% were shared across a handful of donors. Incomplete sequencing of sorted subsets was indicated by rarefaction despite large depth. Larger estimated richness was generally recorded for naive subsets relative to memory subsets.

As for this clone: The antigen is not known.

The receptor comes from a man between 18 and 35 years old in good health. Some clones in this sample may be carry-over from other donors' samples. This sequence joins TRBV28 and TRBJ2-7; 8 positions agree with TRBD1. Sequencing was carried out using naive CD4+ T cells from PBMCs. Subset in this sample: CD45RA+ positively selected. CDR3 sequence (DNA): TGTGCCAGCAGTTTGAGCAGGGGGCTGTACGAGCAGTACTTC. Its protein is CASSLSRGLYEQYF.